This T cell receptor (beta chain) appears in the sequencing data of a study of Tregs in tolerant kidney transplant recipients. Findings and caveats of the study: The most relevant donor-specific Treg TCRbeta repertoire apparently came from expansion with activated donor B cells.

Comment on this clone: Its antigen is still unknown.

Libraries were prepared by immunoSEQ multiplex PCR; TCRdb keeps only in-frame clonotypes and omits some of them. Of tens of thousands of clones in the sample, about 90% were seen once. CDR1 and CDR2 from the germline V gene are WSHSY and SAAADI. CDR3 length: 13 amino acids. V shed 8 bases, J shed 0 bases, and the junction held 2 bases outside the gene matches. This sequence originates from a human donor in good health. Material: Tregs from blood. The V gene is TRBV10-2, the J gene TRBJ1-1; 8 bases are shared with TRBD1. CDR3 protein: CASSGQVNTEAFF. CDR3 in DNA: TGCGCCAGCTCGGGACAGGTGAACACTGAAGCTTTCTTT.